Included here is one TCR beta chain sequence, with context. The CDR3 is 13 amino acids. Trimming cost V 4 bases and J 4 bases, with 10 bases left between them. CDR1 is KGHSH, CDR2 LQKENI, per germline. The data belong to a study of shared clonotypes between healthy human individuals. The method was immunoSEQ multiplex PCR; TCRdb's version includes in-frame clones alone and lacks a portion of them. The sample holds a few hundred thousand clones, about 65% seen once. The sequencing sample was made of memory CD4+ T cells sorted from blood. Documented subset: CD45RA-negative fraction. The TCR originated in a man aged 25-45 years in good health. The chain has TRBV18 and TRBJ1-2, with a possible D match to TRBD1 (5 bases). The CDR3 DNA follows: TGTGCCAGCTCACTAGACAGTATCTATGGCTACACCTTC. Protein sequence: CASSLDSIYGYTF.